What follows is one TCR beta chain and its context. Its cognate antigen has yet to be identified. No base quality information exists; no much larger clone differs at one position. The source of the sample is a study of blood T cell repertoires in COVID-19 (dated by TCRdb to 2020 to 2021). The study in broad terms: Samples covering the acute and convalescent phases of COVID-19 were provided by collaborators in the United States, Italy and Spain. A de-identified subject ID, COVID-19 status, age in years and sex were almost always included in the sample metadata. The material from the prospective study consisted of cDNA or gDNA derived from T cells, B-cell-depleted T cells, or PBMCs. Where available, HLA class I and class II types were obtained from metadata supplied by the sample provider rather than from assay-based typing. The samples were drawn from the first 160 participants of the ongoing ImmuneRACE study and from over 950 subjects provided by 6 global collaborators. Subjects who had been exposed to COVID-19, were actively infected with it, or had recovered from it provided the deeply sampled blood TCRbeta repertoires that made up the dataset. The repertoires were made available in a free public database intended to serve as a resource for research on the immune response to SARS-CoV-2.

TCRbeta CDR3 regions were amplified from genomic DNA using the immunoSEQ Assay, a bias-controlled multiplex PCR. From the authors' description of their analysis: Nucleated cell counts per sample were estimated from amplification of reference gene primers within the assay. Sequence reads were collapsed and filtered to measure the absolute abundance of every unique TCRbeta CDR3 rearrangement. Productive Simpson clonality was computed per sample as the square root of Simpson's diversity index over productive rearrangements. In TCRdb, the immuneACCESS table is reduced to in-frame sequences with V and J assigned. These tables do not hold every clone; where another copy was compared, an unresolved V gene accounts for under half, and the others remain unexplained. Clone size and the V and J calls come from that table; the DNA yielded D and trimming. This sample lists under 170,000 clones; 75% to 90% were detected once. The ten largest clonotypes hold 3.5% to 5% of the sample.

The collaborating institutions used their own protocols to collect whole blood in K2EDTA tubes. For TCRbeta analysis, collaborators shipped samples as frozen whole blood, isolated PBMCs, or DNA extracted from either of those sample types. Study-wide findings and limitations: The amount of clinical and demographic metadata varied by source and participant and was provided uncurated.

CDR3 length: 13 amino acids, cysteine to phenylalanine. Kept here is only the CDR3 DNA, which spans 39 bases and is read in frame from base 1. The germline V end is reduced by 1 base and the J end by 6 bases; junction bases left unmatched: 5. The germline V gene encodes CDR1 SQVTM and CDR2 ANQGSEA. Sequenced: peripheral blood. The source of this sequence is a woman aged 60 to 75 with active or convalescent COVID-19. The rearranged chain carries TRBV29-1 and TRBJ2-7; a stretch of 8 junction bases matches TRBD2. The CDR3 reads CSVEGTGGSEQYF. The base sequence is TGCAGCGTTGAAGGGACGGGGGGGTCCGAGCAGTACTTC.